Each of the 16 T cell receptor beta chains below was sequenced from the same sample in a study of CD4+ T cells in melanoma (dated 2022 in TCRdb). The method was the immunoSEQ multiplex PCR assay. The table comes from immuneACCESS by way of TCRdb, which keeps in-frame sequences with V and J called. Part of the clones is missing from these tables; in studies checked, under half for an unresolved V gene and the rest for unknown reasons. This sample comprises some 16,000 clones, roughly four fifths of them detected only once. The ten top clones hold about 12% of the sample. Sequenced material: cells from a culture (not recorded whether cultured in vitro). The receptors originated from a human donor with melanoma.

The gene calls are TRBV7-7 and TRBJ2-1; D ambiguous. The CDR3 length is 15 residues. Looked up from germline, CDR1 is SSHAT and CDR2 is FNYEAQ (reference sequence). V lost 1 base and J lost 5, with 12 bases in between. The chain's CDR3 is CASSLDGLEHNEQFF. DNA of the CDR3: TGTGCCAGCAGCTTAGACGGGCTGGAACACAATGAGCAGTTCTTC.

The chain couples TRBV30 to TRBJ2-7; the match to TRBD1 covers 12 bases. The CDR3 consists of 16 residues. Germline V gene data show CDR1 as GTSNPN and CDR2 as SVGIG (reference sequence). V dropped 2 bases and J dropped 5; count of bases not matched to a gene: 10. CDR3 sequence: CAWSRVGGQGAHEQYF. CDR3 nucleotides: TGTGCCTGGAGTAGAGTTGGGGGACAGGGGGCCCACGAGCAGTACTTC. Looking up the rest from reference TRBV30 and TRBJ2-7 gives the full variable domain: SQTIHQWPATLVQPVGSPLSLECTVEGTSNPNLYWYRQAAGRGLQLLFYSVGIGQISSEVPQNLSASRPQDRQFILSSKKLLLSDSGFYLCAWSRVGGQGAHEQYFGPGTRLTVT.

The CDR3 is CASSATGGYGYTF. The CDR3 nucleotides are TGTGCCAGCAGCGCGACAGGGGGCTATGGCTACACCTTC. V gene TRBV9 combines with J gene TRBJ1-2; TRBD1 agrees at 9 bases. V lost 3 bases, J lost 4 bases, and 1 base stayed unmatched. The CDR3 extends over 13 amino acids. Germline V lookup: CDR1 SGDLS, CDR2 YYNGEE.

This clone was seen only once. The chain couples TRBV10-3 to TRBJ1-3, with 11 bases that match TRBD1. Germline V gives CDR1 ENHRY, CDR2 SYGVKD. There are 19 residues in the CDR3. Unmatched junction bases numbered 15, after V lost 4 bases and J lost 4 bases. CDR3 bases: TGTGCCATCAGTGCATCGGGACAGGGGGAGAAGTGGCCGGGAAACACCATATATTTT. Translation gives CAISASGQGEKWPGNTIYF.

The chain carries TRBV10-3 and TRBJ2-1, with 7 bases identical to TRBD2. Germline V gene lookup returns CDR1 ENHRY and CDR2 SYGVKD. With 2 bases clipped from V and 0 bases from J, the junction kept 4 bases outside the gene matches. CDR3 length: 16 amino acids. CDR3 amino acids: CAISEASGHSYNEQFF. CDR3 coding DNA: TGTGCCATCAGTGAGGCTAGCGGCCACTCCTACAATGAGCAGTTCTTC.

CDR3 nucleotide sequence: TGTGCCAGCAGTCCAGCCGGTCGGGTCACTGAAGCTTTCTTT. Protein product: CASSPAGRVTEAFF. The chain has TRBV27 and TRBJ1-1, with D unresolved. The CDR3 is made up of 14 amino acids. V was clipped by 5 bases and J by 4 bases, with 14 bases between them. CDR1 is MNHEY, CDR2 SMNVEV, per germline (reference sequence).

The rearrangement links TRBV27 to TRBJ1-4, with D unclear. This CDR3 has 14 residues. Germline loops: CDR1 MNHEY, CDR2 SMNVEV (reference sequence). V dropped 3 bases and J dropped 5 bases, with 10 bases sitting between them. CDR3 amino acids: CASSFIGLNEKLFF. CDR3 nucleotides: TGTGCCAGCAGTTTCATAGGGCTAAATGAAAAACTGTTTTTT.

The rearrangement joins TRBV7-3 to TRBJ2-6; possible D gene TRBD1, 5 bases. The CDR3 is 15 amino acids. Germline V gives CDR1 SGHTA, CDR2 FQGTGA. V was clipped by 3 bases and J by 0 bases, with 6 bases between them. The CDR3 here is CASSFQGSGANVLTF. CDR3 in DNA: TGTGCCAGCAGCTTCCAGGGCTCTGGGGCCAACGTCCTGACTTTC.

The chain employs TRBV5-1 and TRBJ2-4, with D perhaps matching TRBD1 (6 bases). The V end was cut by 1 base, the J end by 8 bases, with 16 bases between. The CDR3 runs to 15 residues. Germline CDR1 SGHRS, CDR2 YFSETQ. The CDR3 coding sequence is TGCGCCAGCAGCTTGTCCTCGGGTCAGGGGTACATTCAGTACTTC. Its translation is CASSLSSGQGYIQYF.

This chain connects TRBV6-6 to TRBJ2-7, with D tentatively TRBD1 (5 bases). The germline V gene has CDR1 MNHNY and CDR2 SVGAGI (reference sequence). Trimming stripped 4 bases from V and 6 bases from J, with 10 bases between. This CDR3 is built from 12 residues. CDR3 residues: CASSSQGAEQYF. DNA of the CDR3: TGTGCCAGCAGTTCCCAGGGCGCCGAGCAGTACTTC.

This clone is a singleton in its sample. The gene calls are TRBV4-2 and TRBJ1-2; 7 nucleotides match TRBD1. The CDR3 is 15 residues long. The trim removed 4 bases at V and 0 bases at J, leaving 5 bases unmatched. CDR1 is LGHNA, CDR2 YNFKEQ, per germline. This CDR3 reads CASSRGTVANYGYTF. DNA for the CDR3: TGTGCCAGCAGCCGCGGGACAGTCGCTAACTATGGCTACACCTTC.

The rearrangement joins TRBV11-2 to TRBJ1-4, with 10 bases identical to TRBD1. After removal of 7 bases from V and 11 bases from J, the junction contained 13 bases not matched to a gene. The CDR3 covers 15 residues. Germline-derived CDR1 and CDR2 are SGHAT and FQNNGV. CDR3 residues: CASTSRTGGIIKLFF. CDR3 nucleotides: TGTGCCAGCACCTCAAGGACAGGGGGTATAATCAAACTGTTTTTT.

The chain is built from TRBV30 and TRBJ1-4; D remains unclear. The CDR3 runs 11 residues. The V and J ends lost 2 bases and 10 bases respectively, with 8 bases between them. Germline lookup yields CDR1 GTSNPN and CDR2 SVGIG (reference sequence). DNA of the CDR3: TGTGCCTGGAGTCCGTCGGGAAAACTGTTTTTT. Translated, it gives CAWSPSGKLFF. Filled out from reference TRBV30 and TRBJ1-4, the complete variable domain reads SQTIHQWPATLVQPVGSPLSLECTVEGTSNPNLYWYRQAAGRGLQLLFYSVGIGQISSEVPQNLSASRPQDRQFILSSKKLLLSDSGFYLCAWSPSGKLFFGSGTQLSVL.

The rearrangement links TRBV2 to TRBJ1-6; D is perhaps TRBD1 (6 bases). CDR3 length equals 13 residues. Germline assignment: CDR1 SNHLY and CDR2 FYNNEI. Trimming took off 8 bases at V and 7 bases at J, with 12 bases between the two ends. CDR3 in amino acids: CASRGGGNSPLHF. CDR3 bases: TGTGCCAGCCGGGGAGGGGGAAATTCACCCCTCCACTTT.

In this sample, this clone turned up once. The chain links TRBV19 to TRBJ2-5, with TRBD1 as a possible D gene (5 bases). Germline V gene lookup returns CDR1 LNHDA and CDR2 SQIVND (reference sequence). V was trimmed by 5 bases and J by 2 bases, leaving 9 bases between them. The CDR3 loop spans 13 amino acids. The CDR3 loop is CASSSHRQETQYF. CDR3 sequence (DNA): TGTGCCAGTAGTTCTCACAGGCAAGAGACCCAGTACTTC.

The rearrangement joins TRBV25-1 to TRBJ2-5; 15 bases agree with TRBD2. The CDR3 totals 18 residues. Per the germline V gene, CDR1 is MGHDK and CDR2 is SYGVNS. Trimming took 6 bases from V and 5 from J; bases not matched to a gene: 13. The CDR3 spells CASRPLGLAGGMVETQYF. CDR3 in DNA: TGTGCCAGCAGACCTTTAGGACTAGCGGGGGGGATGGTGGAGACCCAGTACTTC.